The entry that follows covers one T cell receptor (beta chain) sequence. Its target is not known. The assay was immunoSEQ multiplex PCR, and TCRdb's table has in-frame clones only and misses some. Of some 23,000 clones listed, approximately 83% are singletons. This sample was included in a study of T cells in narcolepsy. Whole-study findings and limits: Autoreactive clonotypes reportedly recurred in blood of same and different patients, not controls.

The CDR3 totals 12 residues. The V gene lost 6 bases and the J gene lost 5 bases, with 10 bases spanning the gap. Germline V gene data show CDR1 as SEHNR and CDR2 as FQNEAQ (reference sequence). The TCR was taken from a human donor with narcolepsy. V and J are TRBV7-9 and TRBJ1-1, with D tentatively TRBD1 (6 bases). Source material: CD45RA- memory CD4+ T cells from PBMCs. The CDR3 sequence is CASSSGVTEAFF. CDR3 nucleotides: TGTGCCAGCAGTTCAGGGGTTACTGAAGCTTTCTTT. Supplemented by reference TRBV7-9 and TRBJ1-1, the full variable domain reads DTGVSQNPRHKITKRGQNVTFRCDPISEHNRLYWYRQTLGQGPEFLTYFQNEAQLEKSRLLSDRFSAERPKGSFSTLEIQRTEQGDSAMYLCASSSGVTEAFFGQGTRLTVV.